Here is one T cell receptor (beta chain) with its context. As yet, its antigen is unknown. One end of the junction fails to match germline, which may point to a read error. This CDR3 has 15 amino acids. The record originates from a study of response to subunit inactivated influenza vaccine. Each CDR3 protein is one row after TCRdb ran MiXCR on the RT-PCR reads. The data hold over 650,000 distinct CDR3 sequences, with 15% to 20% observed a single time. General study findings and limits: T cells newly recruited by each seasonal influenza vaccination are few, the authors suggested.

The sequence was collected from a man aged 50 to 59 who received an inactivated influenza vaccine. The chain links TRBV12-3 or TRBV12-4 to TRBJ2-1; possible D gene TRBD1, 5 bases. Sequencing used PBMCs from blood, obtained about 5 days after vaccination. The CDR3 spells CASSFSQGRYNGQFF. The CDR3 nucleotides read TGTGCCAGCAGTTTTAGCCAGGGAAGGTACAATGGGCAGTTCTTC.